This entry lists 14 T cell receptor beta chains sequenced from one sample in a study of blood T cell repertoires in COVID-19. The table came from immunoSEQ multiplex PCR; TCRdb's copy has only in-frame clones and leaves some out. The table shows approximately 86,000 clones, with 75% to 85% occurring only once. What was sequenced was peripheral blood. These receptors all come from a woman in her seventies with acute or convalescent COVID-19.

The V call is TRBV19, the J call TRBJ1-5; perhaps TRBD1 as D (5 bases). CDR1 is LNHDA and CDR2 is SQIVND in the germline V gene (reference sequence). The CDR3 sequence is 16 residues long. Trimming removed 5 bases at V and 0 bases at J, with 14 bases between. The CDR3, as DNA: TGTGCCAGTAGTCCCCCAGGGCCCAATAGCAATCAGCCCCAGCATTTT. Its protein is CASSPPGPNSNQPQHF.

V gene TRBV6-5 combines with J gene TRBJ2-7, with a tentative D call TRBD2 (6 bases). Trimming removed 8 bases from V and 3 bases from J, with 20 bases in between. The CDR3 is 15 amino acids. Germline V lookup: CDR1 MNHEY, CDR2 SVGAGI. The CDR3 nucleotides are TGTGCCAGCTCCCGGGTAGGTAGCGGACTCTACGAGCAGTACTTC. Protein sequence: CASSRVGSGLYEQYF.

In its sample, this clone was seen once. V is TRBV9 and J is TRBJ2-1; TRBD2 agrees at 9 bases. Per germline, CDR1 SGDLS and CDR2 YYNGEE. Trimming at V came to 3 bases and at J to 7 bases, leaving 8 bases not matched to a gene. The CDR3 is made up of 15 amino acids. This chain's CDR3 is CASSDGGRERNEQFF. CDR3 sequence (DNA): TGTGCCAGCAGCGATGGCGGGAGGGAGAGGAATGAGCAGTTCTTC.

The chain has TRBV28 and TRBJ1-2; weak D call: TRBD1 (5 bases). The CDR3 runs 14 residues. V gave up 3 bases and J gave up 4 bases, with 12 bases separating them. Germline V gene sequence: CDR1 MDHEN, CDR2 SYDVKM. CDR3 sequence reads: CASSFGQGFYGYTF. The CDR3 DNA follows: TGTGCCAGCAGTTTTGGCCAGGGTTTCTATGGCTACACCTTC.

Only a few counts were recorded for this clone. The genes are TRBV5-7 and TRBJ1-2; TRBD1 might be the D (5 bases). TRBV5-7 belongs to the ORF category, with a function that is uncertain. This CDR3 is built from 13 residues. Trimming removed 4 bases from V and 8 bases from J, with 15 bases in between. CDR3 residues: CASSRGGQRGYTF. The CDR3 DNA follows: TGTGCCAGCAGCCGGGGAGGACAAAGAGGCTACACCTTC.

This clone was recorded only once. The V gene is TRBV7-9, the J gene TRBJ2-7, with 7 nucleotides matching TRBD1. The CDR3 extends over 13 amino acids. V trimming: 5 bases; J trimming: 4 bases; junction bases outside the gene matches: 5. Germline loops: CDR1 SEHNR, CDR2 FQNEAQ (reference sequence). CDR3 sequence: CASSLGQPYEQYF. The CDR3 nucleotides read TGTGCCAGCAGCCTGGGACAGCCTTACGAGCAGTACTTC.

The V call is TRBV19, the J call TRBJ2-1, with D perhaps TRBD1 (6 bases). The germline V gene encodes CDR1 LNHDA and CDR2 SQIVND (reference sequence). This CDR3 spans 15 amino acids. Trimming took 1 base from V and 6 from J, leaving 13 bases between them. CDR3 in amino acids: CASSIGTAISNEQFF. CDR3 bases: TGTGCCAGTAGTATAGGGACAGCAATATCCAATGAGCAGTTCTTC.

The chain joins TRBV7-6 to TRBJ2-5; 10 nucleotides match TRBD2. Germline V CDR1 and CDR2: SGHVS, FNYEAQ. The length of the CDR3 is 15 residues. The junction had 5 bases not matched to a gene; V was cut back by 3 bases and J by 4 bases. DNA of the CDR3: TGTGCCAGCAGCTTCCAGCGGGGGGGTGGAGAGACCCAGTACTTC. Protein product: CASSFQRGGGETQYF.

V is TRBV4-2 and J is TRBJ2-1, with TRBD1 identical over 9 bases. This CDR3 is built from 15 residues. With V trimmed by 5 bases and J by 3 bases, 5 bases remained unmatched. Germline CDR1 reads LGHNA; CDR2 reads YNFKEQ. The CDR3 DNA sequence: TGTGCCAGCAGCAGGGACAGGGCGTTCTACAATGAGCAGTTCTTC. Amino acids: CASSRDRAFYNEQFF.

The chain employs TRBV30 and TRBJ2-5; 9 bases align to TRBD1. J gave up 5 bases and V 3 bases, and 4 bases lay outside the gene matches. The germline V gene encodes CDR1 GTSNPN and CDR2 SVGIG (reference sequence). The CDR3 extends over 13 amino acids. The CDR3 DNA follows: TGTGCCTGGAGGGGACAGGGAGGGGAGACCCAGTACTTC. Its translation is CAWRGQGGETQYF.

The chain has TRBV5-1 and TRBJ1-1, with TRBD1 matching over 8 bases. The V and J ends lost 1 base and 4 bases, in that order; junction bases with no gene match: 9. The CDR3 is 16 amino acids. Germline CDR1 reads SGHRS; CDR2 reads YFSETQ. CDR3 DNA sequence: TGCGCCAGCAGCTTGCAGGGGGCGCAGGCAGGCACTGAAGCTTTCTTT. It encodes CASSLQGAQAGTEAFF. Supplemented by reference TRBV5-1 and TRBJ1-1, the full variable domain reads KAGVTQTPRYLIKTRGQQVTLSCSPISGHRSVSWYQQTPGQGLQFLFEYFSETQRNKGNFPGRFSGRQFSNSRSEMNVSTLELGDSALYLCASSLQGAQAGTEAFFGQGTRLTVV.

This clone was found once. In the same sample, other DNA sequences code for this CDR3. The chain employs TRBV5-1 and TRBJ1-6; D perhaps matches TRBD1 (6 bases). This CDR3 is 14 amino acids long. V shed 0 bases and J shed 5 bases, with 6 bases lying between them. Germline loops: CDR1 SGHRS, CDR2 YFSETQ. This CDR3 reads CASSLGQDNSPLHF. In DNA form, the CDR3 reads TGCGCCAGCAGCTTGGGACAGGATAATTCACCCCTCCACTTT.

This chain uses TRBV7-9 with TRBJ2-3, with 15 positions matching TRBD2. V dropped 4 bases and J dropped 5; count of bases not matched to a gene: 1. Germline CDR1 SEHNR, CDR2 FQNEAQ (reference sequence). CDR3 length equals 15 residues. CDR3: CASSSGLAGGDTQYF. The DNA of the CDR3 is TGTGCCAGCAGCTCGGGACTAGCGGGAGGAGATACGCAGTATTTT.

The chain employs TRBV27 and TRBJ1-6; D uncertain. The germline CDR1 and CDR2 sequences are MNHEY and SMNVEV (reference sequence). The CDR3 has 14 amino acids. V gave up 3 bases and J gave up 5 bases, with 8 bases separating them. CDR3 nucleotides: TGTGCCAGCAGTTTCCGACAAAATAATTCACCCCTCCACTTT. Translating it yields CASSFRQNNSPLHF.